This is a list of T cell receptor beta chains from one sample in a study of CD4 and CD8 cells across lung adenocarcinoma regions. TCRdb processed the PCR reads anew with MiXCR; each CDR3 protein has one entry. This table has some 9,600 distinct CDR3 sequences, about 51% appearing once. Sequenced material: CD4+ T cells from the margin of a lung tumor. The receptors were gathered from a male donor with lung adenocarcinoma. The CD4 and CD8 labels of this study may be unreliable. Each CDR3 is given with its conserved first and last residue. A D gene is named only where the DNA matches it firmly. Some rows have no size entry. The others give once, few or many, or a class for an expanded clone.

NA TRBJ2-2 TRBV7-6 NA CASRGIQVVGTGKLFF TGTGCCAGCAGGGGAATCCAGGTCGTGGGCACAGGGAAGCTGTTTTTT
NA TRBJ1-5 TRBV27 NA CASSSRGRSNQPHHF TGTGCCAGCAGTTCAAGGGGAAGAAGCAATCAGCCCCACCACTTT
once TRBJ2-5 TRBV6-1 TRBD2 CASSRGSGGIETQYF TGTGCCAGCAGTCGGGGGAGCGGGGGGATAGAGACCCAGTACTTC
medium-sized TRBJ2-1 TRBV7-2 TRBD1 CASSISGTGVVYEQFF TGTGCCAGCAGCATCTCCGGGACAGGGGTGGTATATGAGCAGTTCTTC
few TRBJ2-1 TRBV7-2 NA CASSPQGQKQFF TGTGCCAGCAGCCCCCAGGGTCAGAAGCAGTTCTTC
many TRBJ1-2 TRBV6-1 NA CASSLIQGYGYTF TGTGCCAGCAGCCTAATACAGGGATATGGCTACACCTTC
NA TRBJ2-1 TRBV7-2 TRBD2 CASSHGLAGGEQFF TGTGCCAGCAGCCATGGACTAGCGGGAGGGGAGCAGTTCTTC
NA TRBJ2-1 TRBV6-5 NA CASRNTRSVWIQFF TGTGCCAGCAGAAACACGAGGAGCGTATGGATACAGTTCTTC
few TRBJ2-4 TRBV12-3/TRBV12-4 NA CASSFSRTDIQYF TGTGCCAGCAGTTTCTCCCGTACGGACATTCAGTACTTC
many TRBJ1-5 TRBV6-1 TRBD1 CASRRRQGEQPQHF TGTGCCAGCAGACGTCGACAGGGAGAGCAGCCCCAGCATTTT
many TRBJ2-7 TRBV30 NA CAWVPSAGTYEQYF TGTGCCTGGGTTCCGAGTGCAGGCACCTACGAGCAGTACTTC